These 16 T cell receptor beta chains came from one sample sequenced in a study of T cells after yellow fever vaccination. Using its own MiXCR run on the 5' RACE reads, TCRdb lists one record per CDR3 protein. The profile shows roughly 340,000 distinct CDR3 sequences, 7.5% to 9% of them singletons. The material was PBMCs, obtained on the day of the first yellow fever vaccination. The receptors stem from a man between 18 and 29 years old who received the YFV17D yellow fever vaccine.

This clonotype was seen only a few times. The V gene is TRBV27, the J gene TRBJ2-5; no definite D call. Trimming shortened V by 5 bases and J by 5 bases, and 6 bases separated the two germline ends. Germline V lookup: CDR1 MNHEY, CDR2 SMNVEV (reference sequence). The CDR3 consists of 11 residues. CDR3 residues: CASSNSETQYF. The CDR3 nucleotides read TGTGCCAGCAGTAATTCGGAGACCCAGTACTTC.

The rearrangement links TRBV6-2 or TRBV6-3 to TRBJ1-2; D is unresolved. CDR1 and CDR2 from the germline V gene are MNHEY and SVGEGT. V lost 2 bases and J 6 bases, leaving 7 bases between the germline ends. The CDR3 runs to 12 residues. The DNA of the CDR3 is TGTGCCAGCAGTTACGGTCTGGATGGCTACACCTTC. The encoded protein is CASSYGLDGYTF.

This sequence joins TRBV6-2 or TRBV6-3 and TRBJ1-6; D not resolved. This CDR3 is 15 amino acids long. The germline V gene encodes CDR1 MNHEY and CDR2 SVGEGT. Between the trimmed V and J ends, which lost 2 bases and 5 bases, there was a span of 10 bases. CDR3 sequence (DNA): TGTGCCAGCAGTTACGTCCGACGGAATAATTCACCCCTCCACTTT. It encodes CASSYVRRNNSPLHF.

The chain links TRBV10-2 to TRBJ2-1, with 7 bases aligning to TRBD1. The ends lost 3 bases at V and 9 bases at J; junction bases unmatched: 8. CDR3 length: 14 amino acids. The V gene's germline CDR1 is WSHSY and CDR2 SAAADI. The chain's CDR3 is CASSDWDRSTEQFF. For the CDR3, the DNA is TGCGCCAGCAGTGACTGGGACAGATCAACTGAGCAGTTCTTC.

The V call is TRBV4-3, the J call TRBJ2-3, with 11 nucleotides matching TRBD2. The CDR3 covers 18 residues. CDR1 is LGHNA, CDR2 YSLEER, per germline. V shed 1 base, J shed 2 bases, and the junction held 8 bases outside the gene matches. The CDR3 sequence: CASSQGASGGSLTDTQYF. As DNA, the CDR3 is TGCGCCAGCAGCCAAGGGGCTAGCGGGGGGTCACTCACAGATACGCAGTATTTT.

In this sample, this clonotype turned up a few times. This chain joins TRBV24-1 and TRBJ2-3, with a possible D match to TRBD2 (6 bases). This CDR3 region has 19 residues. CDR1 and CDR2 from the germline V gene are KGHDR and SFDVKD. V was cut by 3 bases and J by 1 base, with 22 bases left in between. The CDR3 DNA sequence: TGTGCCACCAGTGATGGGGGAGGTAGCGGAGGCTGGGGCACAGATACGCAGTATTTT. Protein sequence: CATSDGGGSGGWGTDTQYF.

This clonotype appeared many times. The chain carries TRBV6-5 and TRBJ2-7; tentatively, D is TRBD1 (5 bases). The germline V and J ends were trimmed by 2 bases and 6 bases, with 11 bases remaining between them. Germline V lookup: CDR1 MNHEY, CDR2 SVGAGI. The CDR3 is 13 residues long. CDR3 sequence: CASSYGAALEQYF. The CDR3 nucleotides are TGTGCCAGCAGTTACGGGGCAGCCCTCGAGCAGTACTTC.

The CDR3 protein is CASSPGTGYTGELFF. CDR3 bases: TGTGCCAGCAGCCCCGGGACGGGATACACCGGGGAGCTGTTTTTT. The chain has TRBV13 and TRBJ2-2; D may correspond to TRBD1 or TRBD2 (5 bases each). CDR1 PRHDT and CDR2 FYEKMQ come from the germline V gene (reference sequence). V shed 5 bases and J shed 3 bases, with 13 bases lying between them. The CDR3 contains 15 residues.

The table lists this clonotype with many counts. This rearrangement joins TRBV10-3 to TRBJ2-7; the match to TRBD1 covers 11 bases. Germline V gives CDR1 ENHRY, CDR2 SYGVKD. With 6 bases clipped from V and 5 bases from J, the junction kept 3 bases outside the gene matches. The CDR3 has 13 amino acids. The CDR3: CAISRTGGNEQYV. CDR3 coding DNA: TGTGCCATCAGCCGGACAGGGGGCAACGAGCAGTACGTC.

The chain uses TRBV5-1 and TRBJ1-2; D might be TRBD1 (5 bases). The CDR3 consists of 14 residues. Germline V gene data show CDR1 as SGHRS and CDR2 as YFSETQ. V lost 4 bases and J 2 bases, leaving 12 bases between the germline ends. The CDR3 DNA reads TGCGCCAGCAGCCCAGGGACCACGAACTATGGCTACACCTTC. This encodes CASSPGTTNYGYTF.

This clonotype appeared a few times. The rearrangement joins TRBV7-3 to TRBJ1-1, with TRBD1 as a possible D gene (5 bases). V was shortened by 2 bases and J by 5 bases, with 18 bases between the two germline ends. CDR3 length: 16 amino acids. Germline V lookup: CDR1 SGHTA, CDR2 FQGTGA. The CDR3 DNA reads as TGTGCCAGCAGCTTAGATGGTCTCAGGGATCGTACTGAAGCTTTCTTT. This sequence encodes CASSLDGLRDRTEAFF.

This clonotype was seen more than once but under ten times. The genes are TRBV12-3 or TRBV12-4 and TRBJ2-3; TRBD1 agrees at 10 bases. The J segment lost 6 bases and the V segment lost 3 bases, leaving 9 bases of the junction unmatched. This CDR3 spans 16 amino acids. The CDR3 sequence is CASSFGQGEVRDTQYF. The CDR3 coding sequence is TGTGCCAGCAGTTTCGGACAGGGGGAAGTCAGGGATACGCAGTATTTT.

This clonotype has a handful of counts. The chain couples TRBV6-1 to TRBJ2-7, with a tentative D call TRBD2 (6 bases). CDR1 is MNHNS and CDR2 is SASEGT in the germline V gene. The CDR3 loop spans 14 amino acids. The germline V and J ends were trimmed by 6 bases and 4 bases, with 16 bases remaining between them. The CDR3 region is CASSPAGSGYEQYF. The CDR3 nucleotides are TGTGCCAGCAGCCCCGCGGGGTCAGGATACGAGCAGTACTTC.

This CDR3 reads CASTPQAAHYGYTF. DNA for the CDR3: TGTGCCAGCACCCCACAGGCGGCTCACTATGGCTACACCTTC. The rearrangement joins TRBV6-2 or TRBV6-3 to TRBJ1-2, with D possibly TRBD1 on 5 matching bases. Germline V gene lookup returns CDR1 MNHEY and CDR2 SVGEGT. V was pared by 7 bases and J by 3 bases, with 15 bases between. This CDR3 is 14 amino acids long.

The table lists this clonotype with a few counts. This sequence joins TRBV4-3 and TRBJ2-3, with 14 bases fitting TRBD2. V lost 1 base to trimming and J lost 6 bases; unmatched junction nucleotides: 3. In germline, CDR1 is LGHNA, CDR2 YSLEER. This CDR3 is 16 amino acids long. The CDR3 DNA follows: TGCGCCAGCAGCCAAGGGACTAGCGGGGGGAGTGATACGCAGTATTTT. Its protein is CASSQGTSGGSDTQYF.

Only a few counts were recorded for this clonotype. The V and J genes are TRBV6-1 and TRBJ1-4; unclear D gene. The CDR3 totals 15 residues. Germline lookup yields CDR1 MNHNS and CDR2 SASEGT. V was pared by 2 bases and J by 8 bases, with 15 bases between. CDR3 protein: CASSESRVTAEKLFF. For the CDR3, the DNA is TGTGCCAGCAGTGAATCGCGGGTAACAGCCGAAAAACTGTTTTTT.